The clone carrying this T cell receptor (beta chain) was observed at least ten times. Its antigen is not known. This sample is part of a study of Graves' ophthalmopathy and Graves' hyperthyroidism. Study conclusions and caveats: Blood also harbored most expanded thyroid clonotypes above 0.001 frequency.

The CDR3 runs 16 residues. The germline gives CDR1 MNHEY, CDR2 SMNVEV (reference sequence). Trimming shortened V by 2 bases and J by 6 bases, and 14 bases separated the two germline ends. RNA transcripts provided the template for amplifying TCR beta CDR3 regions. Second-round multiplex PCR came after first-round RT-PCR with HTBI primers. TCRdb redid the calling of the multiplex PCR reads with MiXCR, one entry per CDR3 protein. The data contain roughly 170,000 distinct CDR3 sequences, just under 40% of them singletons. Sequencing input: peripheral blood. V usage is TRBV27 and J usage is TRBJ1-6; D possibly corresponds to TRBD1 (5 bases). The clonotype originates from a man aged 25-40 years with Graves' ophthalmopathy. The CDR3 DNA sequence: TGTGCCAGCAGTTTAAAAGGGGCGAGGAGTAATTCACCCCTCCACTTT. Protein product: CASSLKGARSNSPLHF.